Presented here are 9 T cell receptor beta chains from one specimen sequenced in a study of vaccination effects on CD4 cells after COVID-19. Cultured cells yielded isolated CD4+ T cells after 10 days. Either the BNT162b2 or mRNA-1273 vaccine was given to participants in two doses. Data came from immunoSEQ multiplex PCR; TCRdb stores just in-frame clones and leaves some out. The data hold about 57,000 clones, with about 78% observed a single time. These receptors have no known antigen. Sequencing was performed on CD4+ T cells from PBMCs cultured without peptide, taken after COVID-19 vaccination. The receptors shown here come from a human donor who received a COVID-19 vaccine.

The chain couples TRBV19 to TRBJ2-7, with 9 bases identical to TRBD1. V gave up 4 bases and J gave up 0 bases; unmatched junction bases: 19. This CDR3 contains 20 residues. Germline-derived CDR1 and CDR2 are LNHDA and SQIVND (reference sequence). CDR3 nucleotides: TGTGCCAGTAGTACCCGGGACAGGGTGCAGCAGAGTACCCACTCCTACGAGCAGTACTTC. The encoded protein is CASSTRDRVQQSTHSYEQYF.

DNA of the CDR3: TGCGCCAGCAGCCCTAAAGGAGGGGGGGCCACGGGAAACACCATATATTTT. As protein: CASSPKGGGATGNTIYF. V usage is TRBV4-1 and J usage is TRBJ1-3; tentatively, D is TRBD1 (6 bases). The germline V gene encodes CDR1 MGHRA and CDR2 YSYEKL. This CDR3 contains 17 residues. With 4 bases removed from V and 4 bases from J, the gap between germline ends came to 20 bases.

The chain carries TRBV5-4 and TRBJ2-5; no clear D. The CDR3 totals 14 residues. Germline V gene sequence: CDR1 SGHNT, CDR2 YYREEE (reference sequence). Trimming removed 0 bases from V and 2 bases from J, with 8 bases in between. The CDR3 region has the DNA TGTGCCAGCAGCTTGGAATCACAGCAAGAGACCCAGTACTTC. Translated, it gives CASSLESQQETQYF.

This chain joins TRBV2 and TRBJ2-5, with a possible D match to TRBD1 (6 bases). Trimming pared 6 bases from V and 5 bases from J, leaving 13 bases between. Germline values: CDR1 SNHLY, CDR2 FYNNEI. CDR3 size: 13 residues. The CDR3 region has the DNA TGTGCCAGCAGGACCACAGGGTCGGAGACCCAGTACTTC. Its translation is CASRTTGSETQYF.

The chain joins TRBV11-3 to TRBJ2-1; TRBD2 aligns across 7 bases. The CDR3 consists of 14 residues. Germline V gene data show CDR1 as SGHNT and CDR2 as YENEEA. V lost 1 base, J lost 7 bases, and 4 bases stayed unmatched. CDR3 DNA: TGTGCCAGCAGCTTAGGGGTACTAGCGAATGAGCAGTTCTTC. It yields the protein CASSLGVLANEQFF. The variable domain in full, with the rest retrieved from reference TRBV11-3 and TRBJ2-1, is EAGVVQSPRYKIIEKKQPVAFWCNPISGHNTLYWYLQNLGQGPELLIRYENEEAVDDSQLPKDRFSAERLKGVDSTLKIQPAELGDSAVYLCASSLGVLANEQFFGPGTRLTVL.

This chain links TRBV7-8 with TRBJ1-2; a possible D gene is TRBD1 (6 bases). Trimming stripped 1 base from V and 4 bases from J, with 10 bases between. The CDR3 runs to 14 residues. Germline V gene lookup returns CDR1 SGHVS and CDR2 FQNEAQ. The CDR3 here is CASSLEVRGYGYTF. The DNA of the CDR3 is TGTGCCAGCAGCTTAGAAGTCAGGGGCTATGGCTACACCTTC.

The rearrangement joins TRBV19 to TRBJ2-5; D might be TRBD2 (6 bases). The germline V gene encodes CDR1 LNHDA and CDR2 SQIVND (reference sequence). Trimming left V 0 bases short and J 4 bases short, with 9 bases between. The CDR3 runs to 14 residues. The CDR3 loop is CASSIDAGGETQYF. As DNA, the CDR3 is TGTGCCAGTAGTATAGATGCCGGGGGAGAGACCCAGTACTTC. Supplemented by reference TRBV19 and TRBJ2-5, the full variable domain reads DGGITQSPKYLFRKEGQNVTLSCEQNLNHDAMYWYRQDPGQGLRLIYYSQIVNDFQKGDIAEGYSVSREKKESFPLTVTSAQKNPTAFYLCASSIDAGGETQYFGPGTRLLVL.

The chain links TRBV6-5 to TRBJ2-3; the D is unclear. The CDR3 is 12 amino acids. The ends were cut back, 6 bases at V and 4 bases at J, with 8 bases in the middle. Germline values: CDR1 MNHEY, CDR2 SVGAGI. The CDR3 nucleotides are TGTGCCAGCAGACAGAGCGCAGATACGCAGTATTTT. It translates to CASRQSADTQYF.

The rearrangement joins TRBV15 to TRBJ2-1; 10 nucleotides agree with TRBD1. The CDR3 spans 18 residues. The V gene end was trimmed by 3 bases and the J gene end by 4 bases; junction bases not matched to a gene: 12. In germline, CDR1 is LNHNV, CDR2 YYDKDF (reference sequence). CDR3 in DNA: TGTGCCACCAGCAGGGGAGACAGGGGGCGAAATTTGTACAATGAGCAGTTCTTC. It codes for CATSRGDRGRNLYNEQFF. The whole variable domain, filled in from reference TRBV15 and TRBJ2-1, reads DAMVIQNPRYQVTQFGKPVTLSCSQTLNHNVMYWYQQKSSQAPKLLFHYYDKDFNNEADTPDNFQSRRPNTSFCFLDIRSPGLGDTAMYLCATSRGDRGRNLYNEQFFGPGTRLTVL.